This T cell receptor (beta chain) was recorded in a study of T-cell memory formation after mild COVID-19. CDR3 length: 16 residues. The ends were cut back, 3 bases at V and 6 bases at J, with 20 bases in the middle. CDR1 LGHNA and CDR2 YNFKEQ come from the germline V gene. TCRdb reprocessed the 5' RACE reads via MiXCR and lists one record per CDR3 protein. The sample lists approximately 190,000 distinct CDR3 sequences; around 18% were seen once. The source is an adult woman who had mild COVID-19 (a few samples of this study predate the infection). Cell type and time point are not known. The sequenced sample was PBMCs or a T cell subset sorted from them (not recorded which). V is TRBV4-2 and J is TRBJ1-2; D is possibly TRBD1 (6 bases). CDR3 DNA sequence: TGTGCCAGCAGCCAGGACCGGGACACAGGGAGGCATGGCTACACCTTC. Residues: CASSQDRDTGRHGYTF.